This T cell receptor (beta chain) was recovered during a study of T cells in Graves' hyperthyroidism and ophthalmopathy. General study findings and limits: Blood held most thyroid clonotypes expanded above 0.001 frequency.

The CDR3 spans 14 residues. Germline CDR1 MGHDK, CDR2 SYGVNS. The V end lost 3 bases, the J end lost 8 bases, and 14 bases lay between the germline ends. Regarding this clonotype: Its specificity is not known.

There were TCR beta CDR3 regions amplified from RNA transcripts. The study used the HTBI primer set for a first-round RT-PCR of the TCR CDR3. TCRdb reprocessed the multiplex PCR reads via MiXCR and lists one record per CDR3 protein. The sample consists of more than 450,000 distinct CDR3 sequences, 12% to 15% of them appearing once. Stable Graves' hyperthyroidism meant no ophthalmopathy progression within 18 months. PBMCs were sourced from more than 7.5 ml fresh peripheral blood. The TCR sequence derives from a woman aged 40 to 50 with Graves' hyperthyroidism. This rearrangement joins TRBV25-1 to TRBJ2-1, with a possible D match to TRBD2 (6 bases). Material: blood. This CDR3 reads CASSDLTSNYEQFF. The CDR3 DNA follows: TGTGCCAGCAGTGACCTGACTAGTAACTATGAGCAGTTCTTC.